One sample yielded the 29 T cell receptor beta chains listed below, sequenced in a study of control samples from healthy donors and cancer patients. Profiling relied on immunoSEQ multiplex PCR, and the TCRdb table lists in-frame clones only, not all of them. The sample lists 150,000 or so clones; over 85% were seen once. The sample taken for sequencing was blood. All receptors come from a man in his late teens or twenties in good health.

The chain joins TRBV30 to TRBJ2-7; D is undetermined. CDR3 length equals 11 residues. V was pared by 0 bases and J by 1 base, with 1 base between. Germline CDR1 GTSNPN, CDR2 SVGIG (reference sequence). DNA of the CDR3: TGTGCCTGGAGTGTGTCCTACGAGCAGTACTTC. Amino acids: CAWSVSYEQYF.

The rearrangement uses TRBV5-1 and TRBJ1-3, with D uncertain. The CDR3 length is 16 residues. V lost 2 bases and J 0 bases, leaving 12 bases between the germline ends. Germline CDR1 SGHRS, CDR2 YFSETQ. The CDR3 is CASSLGVGDSGNTIYF. CDR3 nucleotides: TGCGCCAGCAGCTTAGGCGTCGGGGACTCTGGAAACACCATATATTTT.

The rearrangement links TRBV5-6 to TRBJ1-1; D is ambiguous. Trimming removed 1 base from V and 4 bases from J, with 8 bases in between. The CDR3 totals 13 residues. Germline assignment: CDR1 SGHDT and CDR2 YYEEEE. The CDR3 protein is CASSLSASTEAFF. CDR3 DNA: TGTGCCAGCAGCTTGTCTGCAAGCACTGAAGCTTTCTTT.

This chain joins TRBV4-1 and TRBJ2-1, with 8 bases identical to TRBD1. CDR1 is MGHRA, CDR2 YSYEKL, per germline. This CDR3 region has 16 residues. The V segment lost 4 bases and the J segment 9 bases; nucleotides outside the gene matches: 14. The CDR3 reads CASSLPGQDPMGEQFF. The CDR3 DNA follows: TGCGCCAGCAGCCTCCCGGGACAGGACCCTATGGGTGAGCAGTTCTTC.

CDR3 nucleotides: TGTGCCAGCAGCCGAGCTGGAGGGGCGCGTAGCACTGAAGCTTTCTTT. Its protein product is CASSRAGGARSTEAFF. V usage is TRBV7-9 and J usage is TRBJ1-1; perhaps TRBD1 as D (5 bases). The CDR3 sequence is 16 residues long. Trimming cost V 5 bases and J 4 bases, with 20 bases left between them. Per germline, CDR1 SEHNR and CDR2 FQNEAQ (reference sequence).

The chain carries TRBV15 and TRBJ1-2; TRBD1 is a possible D gene (5 bases). Trimming stripped 2 bases from V and 8 bases from J, with 15 bases between. Germline loops: CDR1 LNHNV, CDR2 YYDKDF (reference sequence). This CDR3 has 14 amino acids. CDR3 loop: CATSRTGTSRGYTF. Here the CDR3 DNA reads TGTGCCACCAGCAGAACCGGGACGTCGAGAGGCTACACCTTC. Full variable domain (remainder filled in from reference TRBV15 and TRBJ1-2): DAMVIQNPRYQVTQFGKPVTLSCSQTLNHNVMYWYQQKSSQAPKLLFHYYDKDFNNEADTPDNFQSRRPNTSFCFLDIRSPGLGDTAMYLCATSRTGTSRGYTFGSGTRLTVV.

This clone has only one observation. The rearrangement links TRBV27 to TRBJ2-7; D is uncertain. Per the germline V gene, CDR1 is MNHEY and CDR2 is SMNVEV (reference sequence). The CDR3 runs 13 residues. Trimming removed 2 bases at V and 5 bases at J, with 10 bases between. CDR3 bases: TGTGCCAGCAGTTTAATAGGGAAGGACGAGCAGTACTTC. The encoded protein is CASSLIGKDEQYF.

The chain has TRBV29-1 and TRBJ2-1, with 9 bases identical to TRBD2. CDR3 length equals 14 residues. The trim removed 4 bases at V and 5 bases at J, leaving 6 bases unmatched. In germline, CDR1 is SQVTM, CDR2 ANQGSEA. This CDR3 is CSVVKLAGNNEQFF. CDR3 nucleotide sequence: TGCAGCGTTGTGAAACTAGCGGGCAACAATGAGCAGTTCTTC.

The CDR3 here is CASSIREVRGYTF. CDR3 bases: TGTGCCAGTAGTATAAGGGAGGTTCGCGGCTACACCTTC. The chain employs TRBV19 and TRBJ1-2; no definite D call. From germline, CDR1 is LNHDA and CDR2 SQIVND (reference sequence). V lost 2 bases, J lost 8 bases, and 12 bases lay in between. The CDR3 consists of 13 residues.

As DNA, the CDR3 is TGTGCCAGCAGCCAAGATCCCGGCGTGGGGGGCTACACCTTC. This encodes CASSQDPGVGGYTF. The gene calls are TRBV3-1 (or the pseudogene TRBV3-2) and TRBJ1-2, with D unclear. This CDR3 contains 14 residues. Trimming stripped 0 bases from V and 8 bases from J, with 13 bases between. Per germline, CDR1 LGHDT and CDR2 YNNKEL (reference sequence).

V is TRBV5-1 and J is TRBJ1-1; a weak D match, TRBD1 (5 bases). CDR3 size: 14 residues. Trimming pared 0 bases from V and 8 bases from J, leaving 14 bases between. CDR1 is SGHRS and CDR2 is YFSETQ in the germline V gene. The DNA of the CDR3 is TGCGCCAGCAGCTTGGCCGAAGGGGTTAAGGAAGCTTTCTTT. Translated, it gives CASSLAEGVKEAFF.

The chain joins TRBV4-2 to TRBJ1-1, with D maybe TRBD1 (5 bases). CDR3 length: 15 residues. Trimming cost V 0 bases and J 5 bases, with 13 bases left between them. Per the germline V gene, CDR1 is LGHNA and CDR2 is YNFKEQ. The DNA of the CDR3 is TGTGCCAGCAGCCAAGATCTCGGGGCGGAGACTGAAGCTTTCTTT. Residues: CASSQDLGAETEAFF.

This chain joins TRBV30 and TRBJ1-2, with TRBD1 as a possible D gene (6 bases). The CDR3 has 12 amino acids. Germline V CDR1 and CDR2: GTSNPN, SVGIG (reference sequence). Trimming took 5 bases from V and 2 from J, leaving 9 bases between them. Written as DNA, the CDR3 is TGTGCCTGGTTAAGGGGGAACTATGGCTACACCTTC. Its protein is CAWLRGNYGYTF.

This chain uses TRBV28 with TRBJ1-5, with D possibly matching TRBD1 (5 bases). The length of the CDR3 is 17 residues. Germline V gives CDR1 MDHEN, CDR2 SYDVKM. V lost 1 base and J 1 base, leaving 14 bases between the germline ends. The CDR3 DNA sequence: TGTGCCAGCAGTTTATTCCGTGGGACTATAAGCAATCAGCCCCAGCATTTT. This sequence encodes CASSLFRGTISNQPQHF. The variable domain in full, with the rest retrieved from reference TRBV28 and TRBJ1-5, is DVKVTQSSRYLVKRTGEKVFLECVQDMDHENMFWYRQDPGLGLRLIYFSYDVKMKEKGDIPEGYSVSREKKERFSLILESASTNQTSMYLCASSLFRGTISNQPQHFGDGTRLSIL.

The chain combines TRBV5-1 with TRBJ2-7; 8 bases match TRBD1. Germline trimming cut 3 bases from V and 9 bases from J; bases unmatched to any gene: 11. Germline loops: CDR1 SGHRS, CDR2 YFSETQ. This CDR3 has 14 amino acids. The DNA for the CDR3 is TGCGCCAGCAGCTCGGGACAGGAACTACGAGGGCAGTACTTC. It is translated as CASSSGQELRGQYF.

The V gene is TRBV7-9, the J gene TRBJ2-7; D is possibly TRBD2 (5 bases). The CDR3 runs 12 residues. Germline V CDR1 and CDR2: SEHNR, FQNEAQ (reference sequence). Trimming pared 5 bases from V and 7 bases from J, leaving 12 bases between. Here the CDR3 DNA reads TGTGCCAGCAGCCGGTCGCGAGGGGAGCAGTACTTC. Protein sequence: CASSRSRGEQYF.

The chain carries TRBV19 and TRBJ1-3; no firm D call. The CDR3 runs 14 residues. CDR1 is LNHDA and CDR2 is SQIVND in the germline V gene (reference sequence). Trimming shortened V by 3 bases and J by 1 base, and 7 bases separated the two germline ends. The CDR3 sequence is CASSMGMSGNTIYF. The CDR3 DNA is TGTGCCAGTAGTATGGGGATGTCTGGAAACACCATATATTTT.

The V and J genes are TRBV10-3 and TRBJ2-3; tentative D call: TRBD2 (6 bases). There are 15 residues in the CDR3. The germline gives CDR1 ENHRY, CDR2 SYGVKD. Trimming shortened V by 8 bases and J by 2 bases, and 17 bases separated the two germline ends. The CDR3 DNA sequence: TGTGCCATCGGTCAGAACGGGGGACTCACAGATACGCAGTATTTT. Amino acids: CAIGQNGGLTDTQYF.

A single count supports this clone. The chain combines TRBV24-1 with TRBJ2-7; 7 nucleotides align to TRBD1. V was clipped by 9 bases and J by 2 bases; unmatched bases: 6. The length of the CDR3 is 13 residues. CDR1 and CDR2 from the germline V gene are KGHDR and SFDVKD. In nucleotides, the CDR3 is TGTGCCACCCCGGACAGGTTTCCCTACGAGCAGTACTTC. It codes for CATPDRFPYEQYF.

The CDR3 DNA follows: TGTGCCACCAGCAGAGACAGGAACTTTAACAATGAGCAGTTCTTC. Translating it yields CATSRDRNFNNEQFF. This sequence joins TRBV15 and TRBJ2-1, with unresolved D. V lost 0 bases and J 5 bases, leaving 11 bases between the germline ends. Germline V CDR1 and CDR2: LNHNV, YYDKDF (reference sequence). This CDR3 has 15 residues.

The gene calls are TRBV30 and TRBJ2-5; a possible D gene is TRBD2 (5 bases). Germline-derived CDR1 and CDR2 are GTSNPN and SVGIG (reference sequence). V was shortened by 6 bases and J by 2 bases, with 7 bases between the two germline ends. The CDR3 has 11 amino acids. This CDR3 reads CACGRQETQYF. DNA for the CDR3: TGTGCCTGTGGGAGACAAGAGACCCAGTACTTC.

The V gene is TRBV7-8, the J gene TRBJ1-1, with D hard to call. V lost 4 bases and J lost 7, with 13 bases in between. CDR3 length: 13 residues. CDR1 and CDR2 from the germline V gene are SGHVS and FQNEAQ. CDR3 loop: CASSSATEGEAFF. The DNA for the CDR3 is TGTGCCAGCAGCTCCGCTACAGAAGGTGAAGCTTTCTTT.

V gene TRBV7-9 combines with J gene TRBJ1-1, with no clear D. Trimming left V 8 bases short and J 2 bases short, with 9 bases between. The CDR3 has 12 residues. Germline CDR1 and CDR2: SEHNR and FQNEAQ (reference sequence). CDR3 DNA: TGTGCCAGCCGATGGAGCAACACTGAAGCTTTCTTT. Its protein product is CASRWSNTEAFF.

The rearrangement joins TRBV6-5 to TRBJ1-2, with D perhaps TRBD1 (6 bases). This CDR3 comprises 14 residues. The germline V gene has CDR1 MNHEY and CDR2 SVGAGI. V dropped 4 bases and J dropped 1 base, with 10 bases sitting between them. The CDR3 DNA follows: TGTGCCAGCAGTTTCTACAGGGATAACTATGGCTACACCTTC. This gives the protein CASSFYRDNYGYTF.

The genes are TRBV12-1 and TRBJ2-1; the table names TRBD1, a call not compared with the DNA. TRBV12-1 counts as a pseudogene. The CDR3 extends over 17 amino acids. For the CDR3, the DNA is TGTGCCAGCAGCCGGGACAGGGGACGGGATCAATTCAATGAGCAGTTCTTC. Its protein product is CASSRDRGRDQFNEQFF.

Points on this clone: Other DNA sequences in the sample encode the same CDR3. The chain carries TRBV19 and TRBJ2-7, with D maybe TRBD2 (6 bases). V was clipped by 3 bases and J by 4 bases, with 10 bases between them. CDR3 length: 13 residues. CDR1 is LNHDA and CDR2 is SQIVND in the germline V gene (reference sequence). In DNA form, the CDR3 reads TGTGCCAGTAGTATTCGGGACTCGTACGAGCAGTACTTC. It codes for CASSIRDSYEQYF. The full variable domain, with the rest looked up from reference TRBV19 and TRBJ2-7, is DGGITQSPKYLFRKEGQNVTLSCEQNLNHDAMYWYRQDPGQGLRLIYYSQIVNDFQKGDIAEGYSVSREKKESFPLTVTSAQKNPTAFYLCASSIRDSYEQYFGPGTRLTVT.

The rearrangement links TRBV10-1 to TRBJ1-2, with D perhaps TRBD1 (5 bases). The CDR3 totals 14 residues. V was pared by 0 bases and J by 6 bases, with 11 bases between. The germline CDR1 and CDR2 sequences are WNHNN and SYGVQD (reference sequence). The DNA of the CDR3 is TGCGCCAGCAGTGAGTCGGGCAGGGACCATGGCTACACCTTC. Residues: CASSESGRDHGYTF.

The V call is TRBV28, the J call TRBJ1-1; 9 positions match TRBD1. The junction had 15 bases not matched to a gene; V was cut back by 5 bases and J by 5 bases. The CDR3 is 17 residues long. Looked up from germline, CDR1 is MDHEN and CDR2 is SYDVKM. CDR3 region: CASSRTGQGLVGTEAFF. The CDR3 DNA follows: TGTGCCAGCAGTCGAACCGGACAGGGGTTGGTGGGGACTGAAGCTTTCTTT.

This chain uses TRBV29-1 with TRBJ2-5, with D possibly matching TRBD1 (5 bases). There are 14 residues in the CDR3. V gave up 3 bases and J gave up 1 base, with 12 bases separating them. The germline gives CDR1 SQVTM, CDR2 ANQGSEA. CDR3 nucleotide sequence: TGCAGCGTTGATATGGGGCTAAGCCAAGAGACCCAGTACTTC. Amino acid sequence: CSVDMGLSQETQYF. Full variable domain (outside the CDR3, taken from reference TRBV29-1 and TRBJ2-5): SAVISQKPSRDICQRGTSLTIQCQVDSQVTMMFWYRQQPGQSLTLIATANQGSEATYESGFVIDKFPISRPNLTFSTLTVSNMSPEDSSIYLCSVDMGLSQETQYFGPGTRLLVL.